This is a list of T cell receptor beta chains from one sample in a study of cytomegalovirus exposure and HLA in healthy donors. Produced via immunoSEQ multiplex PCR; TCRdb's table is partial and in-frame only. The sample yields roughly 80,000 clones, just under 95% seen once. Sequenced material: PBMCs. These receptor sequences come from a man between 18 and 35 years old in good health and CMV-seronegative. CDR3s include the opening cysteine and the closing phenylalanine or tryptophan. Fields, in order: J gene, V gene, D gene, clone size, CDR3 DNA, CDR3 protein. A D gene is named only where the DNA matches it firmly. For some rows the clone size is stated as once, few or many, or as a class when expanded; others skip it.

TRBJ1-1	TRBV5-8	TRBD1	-	TGTGCCAGCAGCTTGGAAGGGGGCCGGGGTGAAGCTTTCTTT	CASSLEGGRGEAFF
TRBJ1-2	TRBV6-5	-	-	TGTGCCAGCAGTTACACAGGGACCTATGGCTACACCTTC	CASSYTGTYGYTF
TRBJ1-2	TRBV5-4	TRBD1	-	TGTGCCAGCAGCTTGAACAGGGGCGGCTATGGCTACACCTTC	CASSLNRGGYGYTF
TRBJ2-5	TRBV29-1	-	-	TGCAGCGTTAGACAGACAGAGACCCAGTACTTC	CSVRQTETQYF
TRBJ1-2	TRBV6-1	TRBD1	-	TGTGCCAGCAGTGAAGGGGCAGGGGGCTGGTATGGCTACACCTTC	CASSEGAGGWYGYTF
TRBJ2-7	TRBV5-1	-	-	TGCGCCAGCAGTTCCCAGGGGCCTTCCTACGAGCAGTACTTC	CASSSQGPSYEQYF
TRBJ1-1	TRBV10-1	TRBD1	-	TGCGCCAGCAGTCGACAGGGAGTATGGGTGGAGAACACTGAAGCTTTCTTT	CASSRQGVWVENTEAFF
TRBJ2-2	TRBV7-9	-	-	TGTGCCAGCAGCCGAGGGTCCGGGGAGCTGTTTTTT	CASSRGSGELFF
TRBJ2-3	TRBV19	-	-	TGTGCCAGTAGTCAGGGAGGTAGGGGAGATACGCAGTATTTT	CASSQGGRGDTQYF
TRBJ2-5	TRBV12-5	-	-	TGTGCTAGTGGTCGACAGCTCCAAGAGACCCAGTACTTC	CASGRQLQETQYF
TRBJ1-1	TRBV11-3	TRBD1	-	TGTGCCAGCAGCCGAAGGACAGGCCGAGGAAACACTGAAGCTTTCTTT	CASSRRTGRGNTEAFF
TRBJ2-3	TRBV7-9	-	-	TGTGCCAGCAGCATTTATTCAGGTGGTGGGGATACGCAGTATTTT	CASSIYSGGGDTQYF
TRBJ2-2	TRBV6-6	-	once	TGTGCCAGTTCCTGGGGGCCAGACACCGGGGAGCTGTTTTTT	CASSWGPDTGELFF
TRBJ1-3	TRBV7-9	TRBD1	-	TGTGCCAGCAGCGGAGAAATGGACAGGGAGGTAAACACCATATATTTT	CASSGEMDREVNTIYF
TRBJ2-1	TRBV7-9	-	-	TGTGCCAGCAGCCCCGGTCGAGGCAGCCGAGTGGAGCGCAATGAGCAGTTCTTC	CASSPGRGSRVERNEQFF
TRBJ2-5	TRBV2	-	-	TGTGCCAGCAGTGGACGAGGAGAGACCCAGTACTTC	CASSGRGETQYF
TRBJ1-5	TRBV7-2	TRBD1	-	TGTGCCAGCAGCTCCAACAGGGGTTATCAGCCCCAGCATTTT	CASSSNRGYQPQHF
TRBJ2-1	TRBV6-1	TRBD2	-	TGTGCCAGCAGTGAACGTAGCGGGGGGGCCGATGAGCAGTTCTTC	CASSERSGGADEQFF
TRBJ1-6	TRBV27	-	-	TGTGCCAGCAGTTCGGAGGGGGGGGATGGTTCACCCCTCCACTTT	CASSSEGGDGSPLHF
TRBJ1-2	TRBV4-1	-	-	TGCGCCAGCAGCCAAGATTGGGAGACACCCTCTAACTATGGCTACACCTTC	CASSQDWETPSNYGYTF
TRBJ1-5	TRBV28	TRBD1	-	TGTGCCAGCAGTTTATGGGGCAGGGGGTTTGGTCAGCCCCAGCATTTT	CASSLWGRGFGQPQHF
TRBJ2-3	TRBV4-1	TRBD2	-	TGCGCCAGCAGCCAAGAACGGCGGGGGACTACAGATACGCAGTATTTT	CASSQERRGTTDTQYF
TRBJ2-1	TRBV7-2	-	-	TGTGCCAGCAGCTTAAGCTTTTGGAATGAGCAGTTCTTC	CASSLSFWNEQFF
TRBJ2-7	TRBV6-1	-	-	TGTGCCAGCAGTGAAGCTGGAGTCCTGCAGGGAAATTACGAGCAGTACTTC	CASSEAGVLQGNYEQYF
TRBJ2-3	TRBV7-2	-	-	TGTGCCAGCAGCGCGGACAGGACTATCACAGATACGCAGTATTTT	CASSADRTITDTQYF
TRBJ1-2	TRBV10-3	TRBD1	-	TGTGCTTCTCGCGCCGGGGGACAGGGGGTGTATGGCTACACCTTC	CASRAGGQGVYGYTF
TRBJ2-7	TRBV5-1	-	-	TGCGCCAGCAGCTTGGCGTGGGCTACCACCTACGAGCAGTACTTC	CASSLAWATTYEQYF
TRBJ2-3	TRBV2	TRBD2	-	TGTGCCAGCAGCGTTCAGCGGGGGGGCACAGATACGCAGTATTTT	CASSVQRGGTDTQYF